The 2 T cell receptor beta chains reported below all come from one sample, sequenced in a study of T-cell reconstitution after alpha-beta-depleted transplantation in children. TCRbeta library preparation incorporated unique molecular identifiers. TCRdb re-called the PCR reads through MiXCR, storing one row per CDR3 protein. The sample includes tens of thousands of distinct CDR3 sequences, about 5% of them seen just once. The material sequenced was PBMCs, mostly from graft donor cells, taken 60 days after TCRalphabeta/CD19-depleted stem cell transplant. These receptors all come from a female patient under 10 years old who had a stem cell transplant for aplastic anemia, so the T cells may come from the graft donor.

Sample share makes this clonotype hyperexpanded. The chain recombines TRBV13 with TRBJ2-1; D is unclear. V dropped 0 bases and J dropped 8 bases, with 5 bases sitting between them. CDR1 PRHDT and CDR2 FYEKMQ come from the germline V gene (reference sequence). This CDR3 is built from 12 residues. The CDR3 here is CASSLGVDEQFF. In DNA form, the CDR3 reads TGTGCCAGCAGCTTAGGCGTGGATGAGCAGTTCTTC.

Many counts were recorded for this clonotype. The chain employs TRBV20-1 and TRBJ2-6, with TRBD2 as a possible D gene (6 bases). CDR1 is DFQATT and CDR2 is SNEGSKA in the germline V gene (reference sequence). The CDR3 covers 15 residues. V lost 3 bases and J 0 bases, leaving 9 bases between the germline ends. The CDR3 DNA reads TGCAGTGCTAGCTACGGGAGCTCTGGGGCCAACGTCCTGACTTTC. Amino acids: CSASYGSSGANVLTF.